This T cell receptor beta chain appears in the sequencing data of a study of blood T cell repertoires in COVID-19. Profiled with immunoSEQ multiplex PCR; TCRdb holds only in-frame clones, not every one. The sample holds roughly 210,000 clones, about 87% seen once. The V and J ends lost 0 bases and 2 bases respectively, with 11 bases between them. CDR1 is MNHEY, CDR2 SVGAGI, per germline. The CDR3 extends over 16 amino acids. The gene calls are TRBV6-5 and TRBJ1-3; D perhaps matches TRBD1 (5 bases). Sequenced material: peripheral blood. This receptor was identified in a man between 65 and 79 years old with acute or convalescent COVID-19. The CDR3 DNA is TGTGCCAGCAGTTACTCGCTTTCCAGGGCTGGAAACACCATATATTTT. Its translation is CASSYSLSRAGNTIYF.